Included here is one T cell receptor (beta chain) sequence, with context. This specimen belongs to a study of T cell responses to AZD1222 COVID-19 vaccine. TCRdb keeps only in-frame clones here, not all; method: immunoSEQ multiplex PCR. The sample yields around 190,000 clones, roughly nine tenths seen once. The length of the CDR3 is 15 residues. The V and J ends lost 2 bases and 4 bases, in that order; junction bases with no gene match: 6. The germline CDR1 and CDR2 sequences are SGHRS and YFSETQ. The chain uses TRBV5-1 and TRBJ2-7, with 10 positions matching TRBD2. This specimen was peripheral blood, taken 28 days after the second AZD1222 dose. This clonotype originated in an adult who received the AZD1222 COVID-19 vaccine. The CDR3 loop is CASSFKAGGPYEQYF. In DNA form, the CDR3 reads TGCGCCAGCAGCTTCAAAGCGGGAGGGCCTTACGAGCAGTACTTC.